Below, one TCR beta chain is given with its context. Its antigen is not known. V was clipped by 4 bases and J by 5 bases, with 6 bases between them. CDR3 size: 12 residues. Germline assignment: CDR1 SNHLY and CDR2 FYNNEI. This specimen belongs to a study of identical twins. General study points: The study drew conclusions from cross-sectional statistical analysis, not from following the same donors. Invariant populations such as MAIT and iNKT cells could partly muddle zero-insertion analyses. Whereas memory repertoires showed no such difference, abundant cord blood beta clonotypes carried fewer insertions.

Addition of a universal primer site occurred through template switching, and cDNA carried unique molecular identifiers. TCRdb re-called the 5' RACE reads through MiXCR, storing one row per CDR3 protein. Found here are about 490,000 distinct CDR3 sequences, about 15% of them singletons; the top ten hold roughly 0.46%. The same data also went into a second study, on yellow fever vaccine responses in identical twins.

The receptor's source is a young woman in good health. The rearrangement joins TRBV2 to TRBJ1-5; no firm D call. The source material was CD4+ T cells sorted from blood. This CDR3 reads CASSASDQPQHF. The CDR3 coding sequence is TGTGCCAGCAGTGCTTCGGATCAGCCCCAGCATTTT.